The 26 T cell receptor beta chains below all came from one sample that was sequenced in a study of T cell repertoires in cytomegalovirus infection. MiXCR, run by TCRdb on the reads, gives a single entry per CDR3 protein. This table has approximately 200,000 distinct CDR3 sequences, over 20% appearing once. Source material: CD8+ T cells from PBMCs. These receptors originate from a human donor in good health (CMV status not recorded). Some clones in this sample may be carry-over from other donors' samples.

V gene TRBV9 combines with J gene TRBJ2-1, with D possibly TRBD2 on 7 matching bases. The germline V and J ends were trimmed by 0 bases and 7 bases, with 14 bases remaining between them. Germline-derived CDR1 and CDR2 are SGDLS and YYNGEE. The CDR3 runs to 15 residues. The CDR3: CASSVAGGDSNEQFF. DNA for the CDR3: TGTGCCAGCAGCGTAGCGGGGGGCGACTCTAATGAGCAGTTCTTC.

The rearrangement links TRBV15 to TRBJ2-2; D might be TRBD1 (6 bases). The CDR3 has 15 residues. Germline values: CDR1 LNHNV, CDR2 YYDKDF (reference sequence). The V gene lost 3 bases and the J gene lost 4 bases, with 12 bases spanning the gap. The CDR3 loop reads CATSSRDTGTGELFF. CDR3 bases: TGTGCCACCAGCAGCCGGGACACCGGCACCGGGGAGCTGTTTTTT.

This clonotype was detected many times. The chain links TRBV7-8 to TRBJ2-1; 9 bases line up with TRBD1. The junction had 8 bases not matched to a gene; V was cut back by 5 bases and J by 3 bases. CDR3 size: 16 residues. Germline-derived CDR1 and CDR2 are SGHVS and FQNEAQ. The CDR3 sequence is CASSPRQGQGYNEQFF. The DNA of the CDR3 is TGTGCCAGCAGCCCGCGACAGGGACAGGGCTACAATGAGCAGTTCTTC.

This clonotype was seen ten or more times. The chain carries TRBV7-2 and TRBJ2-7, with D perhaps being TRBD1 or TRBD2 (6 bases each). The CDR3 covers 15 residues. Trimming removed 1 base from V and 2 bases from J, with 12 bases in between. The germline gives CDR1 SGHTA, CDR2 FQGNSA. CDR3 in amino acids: CASSLEGGSAYEQYF. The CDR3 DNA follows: TGTGCCAGCAGCTTAGAGGGGGGCAGTGCCTACGAGCAGTACTTC. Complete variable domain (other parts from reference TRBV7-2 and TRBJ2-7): GAGVSQSPSNKVTEKGKDVELRCDPISGHTALYWYRQSLGQGLEFLIYFQGNSAPDKSGLPSDRFSAERTGGSVSTLTIQRTQQEDSAVYLCASSLEGGSAYEQYFGPGTRLTVT.

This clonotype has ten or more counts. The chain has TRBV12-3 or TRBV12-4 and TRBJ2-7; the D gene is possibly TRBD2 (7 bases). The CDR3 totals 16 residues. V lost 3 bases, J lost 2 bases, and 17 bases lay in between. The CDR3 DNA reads TGTGCCAGCAGTTTGAGGGAGGTCGGGGGGCCCTACGAGCAGTACTTC. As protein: CASSLREVGGPYEQYF.

Here the CDR3 reads CASSQDAGMGPYEQYF. As DNA, the CDR3 is TGCGCCAGCAGCCAAGATGCAGGGATGGGTCCCTACGAGCAGTACTTC. This sequence joins TRBV4-1 and TRBJ2-7, with a tentative D call TRBD1 (5 bases). Trimming removed 0 bases at V and 2 bases at J, with 14 bases between. Germline values: CDR1 MGHRA, CDR2 YSYEKL. The CDR3 has 16 amino acids.

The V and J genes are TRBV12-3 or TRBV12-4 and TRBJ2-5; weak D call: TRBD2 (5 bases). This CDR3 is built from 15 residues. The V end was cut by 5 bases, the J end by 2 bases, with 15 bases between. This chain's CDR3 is CASSEVTGSQETQYF. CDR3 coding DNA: TGTGCCAGCAGTGAGGTTACGGGATCTCAAGAGACCCAGTACTTC.

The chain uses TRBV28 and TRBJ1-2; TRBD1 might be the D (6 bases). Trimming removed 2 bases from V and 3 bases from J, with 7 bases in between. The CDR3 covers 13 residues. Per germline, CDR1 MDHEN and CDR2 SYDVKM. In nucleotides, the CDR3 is TGTGCCAGCAGTTTAAACAGGGACTATGGCTACACCTTC. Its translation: CASSLNRDYGYTF.

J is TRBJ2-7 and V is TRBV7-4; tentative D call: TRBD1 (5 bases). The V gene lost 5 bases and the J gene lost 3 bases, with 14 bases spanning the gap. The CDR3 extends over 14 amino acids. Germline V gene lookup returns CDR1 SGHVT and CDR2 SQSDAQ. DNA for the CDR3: TGTGCCAGCAGCCCGACAGAGACGAACTACGAGCAGTACTTC. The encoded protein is CASSPTETNYEQYF.

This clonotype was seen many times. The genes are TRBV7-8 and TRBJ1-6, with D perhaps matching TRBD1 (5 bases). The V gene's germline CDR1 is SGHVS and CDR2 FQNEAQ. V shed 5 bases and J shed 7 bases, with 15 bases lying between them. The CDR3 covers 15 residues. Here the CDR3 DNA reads TGTGCCAGCAGCCAATTGACAGTTACAAATTCACCCCTCCACTTT. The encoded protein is CASSQLTVTNSPLHF.

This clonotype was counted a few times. The CDR3 DNA sequence: TGCAGTGCTAGAGCCCTACAGGGAAGCTCCTACGAGCAGTACTTC. Its protein is CSARALQGSSYEQYF. The chain uses TRBV20-1 and TRBJ2-7, with D perhaps matching TRBD1 (6 bases). Trimming left V 1 base short and J 0 bases short, with 13 bases between. There are 15 residues in the CDR3. The germline gives CDR1 DFQATT, CDR2 SNEGSKA (reference sequence).

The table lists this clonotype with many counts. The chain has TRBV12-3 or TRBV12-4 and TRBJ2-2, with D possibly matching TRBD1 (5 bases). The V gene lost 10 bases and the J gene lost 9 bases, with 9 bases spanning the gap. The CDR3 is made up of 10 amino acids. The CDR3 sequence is CATGNWELFF. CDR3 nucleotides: TGTGCCACAGGGAATTGGGAGCTGTTTTTT.

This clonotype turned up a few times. This CDR3 reads CATSDSPGHISYNEQFF. In DNA form, the CDR3 reads TGTGCCACCAGTGATTCACCGGGACACATCTCCTACAATGAGCAGTTCTTC. The V gene is TRBV24-1, the J gene TRBJ2-1; a possible D gene is TRBD1 (6 bases). The CDR3 is 17 residues long. Germline V lookup: CDR1 KGHDR, CDR2 SFDVKD. V lost 2 bases and J 0 bases, leaving 13 bases between the germline ends.

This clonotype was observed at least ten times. The CDR3 is CASSIWGGASVNEQFF. CDR3 nucleotides: TGTGCCAGCAGCATCTGGGGGGGGGCCTCTGTCAATGAGCAGTTCTTC. J is TRBJ2-1 and V is TRBV14, with a tentative D call TRBD2 (7 bases). Trimming left V 5 bases short and J 6 bases short, with 20 bases between. The CDR3 consists of 16 residues. Germline loops: CDR1 SGHDN, CDR2 FVKESK.

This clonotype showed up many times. CDR3 nucleotides: TGTGCCAGCAGTGGCCCGGGACAGGGCACCTACGAGCAGTACTTC. Translated: CASSGPGQGTYEQYF. The chain links TRBV12-3 or TRBV12-4 to TRBJ2-7; 9 nucleotides line up with TRBD1. The ends lost 5 bases at V and 2 bases at J; junction bases unmatched: 7. The CDR3 has 15 residues.

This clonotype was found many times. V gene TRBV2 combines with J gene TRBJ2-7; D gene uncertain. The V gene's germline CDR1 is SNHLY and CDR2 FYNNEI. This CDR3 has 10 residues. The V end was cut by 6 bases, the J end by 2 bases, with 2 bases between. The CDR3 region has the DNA TGTGCCAGCAGCACCTACGAGCAGTACTTC. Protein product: CASSTYEQYF. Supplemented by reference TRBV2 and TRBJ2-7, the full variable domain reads EPEVTQTPSHQVTQMGQEVILRCVPISNHLYFYWYRQILGQKVEFLVSFYNNEISEKSEIFDDQFSVERPDGSNFTLKIRSTKLEDSAMYFCASSTYEQYFGPGTRLTVT.

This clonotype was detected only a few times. This chain's CDR3 is CASSPYLSGGDNTEAFF. The DNA of the CDR3 is TGTGCCAGCTCACCATATCTGAGTGGGGGTGATAACACTGAAGCTTTCTTT. The rearrangement uses TRBV18 and TRBJ1-1; TRBD1 might be the D (5 bases). This CDR3 comprises 17 residues. CDR1 and CDR2 (germline): KGHSH, LQKENI. V was cut by 2 bases and J by 2 bases, with 18 bases left in between.

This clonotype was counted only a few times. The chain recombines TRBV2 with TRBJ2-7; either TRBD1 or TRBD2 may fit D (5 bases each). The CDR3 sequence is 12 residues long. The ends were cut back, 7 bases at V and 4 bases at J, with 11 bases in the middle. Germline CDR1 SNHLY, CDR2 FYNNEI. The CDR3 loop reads CASNQGVYEQYF. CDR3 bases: TGTGCCAGCAATCAGGGAGTATACGAGCAGTACTTC.

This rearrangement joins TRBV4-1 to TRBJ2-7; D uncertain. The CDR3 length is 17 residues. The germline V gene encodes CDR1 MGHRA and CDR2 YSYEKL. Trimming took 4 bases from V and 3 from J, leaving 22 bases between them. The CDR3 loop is CASSPGEGIFPRYEQYF. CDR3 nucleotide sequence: TGCGCCAGCAGCCCTGGTGAAGGTATTTTCCCACGCTACGAGCAGTACTTC.

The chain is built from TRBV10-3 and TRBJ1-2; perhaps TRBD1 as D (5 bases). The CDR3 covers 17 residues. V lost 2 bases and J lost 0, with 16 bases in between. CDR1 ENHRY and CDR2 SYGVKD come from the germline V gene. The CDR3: CAISERGTAQTNYGYTF. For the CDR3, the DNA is TGTGCCATCAGTGAGCGGGGGACGGCTCAAACTAACTATGGCTACACCTTC.

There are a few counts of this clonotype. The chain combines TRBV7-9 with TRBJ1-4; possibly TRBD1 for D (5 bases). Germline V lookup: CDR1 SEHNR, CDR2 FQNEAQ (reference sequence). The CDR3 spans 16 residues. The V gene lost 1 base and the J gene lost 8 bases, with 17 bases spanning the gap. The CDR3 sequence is CASSLEVGRPPEKLFF. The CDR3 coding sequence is TGTGCCAGCAGCTTAGAGGTGGGGCGCCCCCCGGAAAAACTGTTTTTT.

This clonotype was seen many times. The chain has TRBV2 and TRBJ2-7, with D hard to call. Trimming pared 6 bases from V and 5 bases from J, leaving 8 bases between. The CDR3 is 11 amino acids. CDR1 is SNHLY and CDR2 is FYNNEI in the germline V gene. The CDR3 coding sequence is TGTGCCAGCAGCCCAACTAACGAGCAGTACTTC. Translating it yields CASSPTNEQYF.

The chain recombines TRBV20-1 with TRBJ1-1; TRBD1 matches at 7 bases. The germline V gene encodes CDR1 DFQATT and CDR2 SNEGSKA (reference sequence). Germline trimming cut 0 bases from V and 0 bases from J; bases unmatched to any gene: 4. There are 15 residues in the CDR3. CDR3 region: CSARDSGQLNTEAFF. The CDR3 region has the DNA TGCAGTGCTAGAGATTCGGGACAGCTGAACACTGAAGCTTTCTTT.

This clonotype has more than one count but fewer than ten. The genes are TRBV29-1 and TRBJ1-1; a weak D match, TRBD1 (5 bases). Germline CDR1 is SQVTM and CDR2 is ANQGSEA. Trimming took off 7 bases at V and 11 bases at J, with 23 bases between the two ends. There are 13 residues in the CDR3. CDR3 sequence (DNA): TGCAGCGCAGGTTACGGGGACCTTACTGGGGCTTTCTTT. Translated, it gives CSAGYGDLTGAFF.

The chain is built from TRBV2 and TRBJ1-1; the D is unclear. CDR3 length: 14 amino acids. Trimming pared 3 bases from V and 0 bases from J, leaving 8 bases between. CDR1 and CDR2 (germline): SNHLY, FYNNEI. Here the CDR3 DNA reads TGTGCCAGCAGTGATCCGGGTTTGAACACTGAAGCTTTCTTT. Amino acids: CASSDPGLNTEAFF.

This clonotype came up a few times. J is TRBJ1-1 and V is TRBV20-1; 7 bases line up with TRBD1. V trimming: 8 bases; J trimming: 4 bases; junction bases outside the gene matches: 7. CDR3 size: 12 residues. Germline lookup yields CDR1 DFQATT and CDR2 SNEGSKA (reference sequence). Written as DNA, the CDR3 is TGCAGTTCCGAGGGGGCAAGCACTGAAGCTTTCTTT. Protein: CSSEGASTEAFF.